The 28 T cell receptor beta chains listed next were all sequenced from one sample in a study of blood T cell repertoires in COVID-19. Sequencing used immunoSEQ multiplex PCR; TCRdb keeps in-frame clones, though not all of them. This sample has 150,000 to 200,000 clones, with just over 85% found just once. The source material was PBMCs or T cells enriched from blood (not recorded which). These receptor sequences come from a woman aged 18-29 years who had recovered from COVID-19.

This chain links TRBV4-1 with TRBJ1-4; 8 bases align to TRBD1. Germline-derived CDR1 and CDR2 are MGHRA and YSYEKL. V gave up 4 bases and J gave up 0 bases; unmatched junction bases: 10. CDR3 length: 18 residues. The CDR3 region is CASSPGGTGAATNEKLFF. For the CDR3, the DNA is TGCGCCAGCAGCCCGGGCGGGACAGGAGCAGCAACTAATGAAAAACTGTTTTTT.

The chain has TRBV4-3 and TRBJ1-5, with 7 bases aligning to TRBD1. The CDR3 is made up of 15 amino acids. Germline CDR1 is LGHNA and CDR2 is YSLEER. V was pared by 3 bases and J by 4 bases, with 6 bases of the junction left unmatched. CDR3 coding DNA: TGCGCCAGCAGCCAGCTGACAGGGATTAATCAGCCCCAGCATTTT. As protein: CASSQLTGINQPQHF.

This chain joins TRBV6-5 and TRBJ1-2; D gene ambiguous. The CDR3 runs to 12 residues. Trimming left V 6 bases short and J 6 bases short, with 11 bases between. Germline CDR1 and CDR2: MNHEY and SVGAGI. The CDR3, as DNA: TGTGCCAGCAGGGACTATGGGGATGGCTACACCTTC. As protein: CASRDYGDGYTF.

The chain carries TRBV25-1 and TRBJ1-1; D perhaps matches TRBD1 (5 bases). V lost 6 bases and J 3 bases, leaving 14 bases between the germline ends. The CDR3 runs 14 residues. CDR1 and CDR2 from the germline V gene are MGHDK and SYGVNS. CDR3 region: CASRIGGAHTEAFF. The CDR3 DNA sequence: TGTGCCAGCAGGATCGGCGGGGCGCACACTGAAGCTTTCTTT.

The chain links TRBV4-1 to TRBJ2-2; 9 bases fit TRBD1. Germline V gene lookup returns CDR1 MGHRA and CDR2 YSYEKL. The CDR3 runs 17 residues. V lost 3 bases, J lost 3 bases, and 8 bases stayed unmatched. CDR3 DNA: TGCGCCAGCAGCCAGGAAGGGACAGGGCGTTACACCGGGGAGCTGTTTTTT. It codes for CASSQEGTGRYTGELFF.

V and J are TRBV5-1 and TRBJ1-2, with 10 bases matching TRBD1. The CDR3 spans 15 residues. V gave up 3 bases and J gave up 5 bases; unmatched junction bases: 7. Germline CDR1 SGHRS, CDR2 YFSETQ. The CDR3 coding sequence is TGCGCCAGCAGCTCAAGGGACAGGGGCCATTATGGCTACACCTTC. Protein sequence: CASSSRDRGHYGYTF.

The CDR3 sequence is CASSLLFVGRTEAFF. The CDR3 nucleotides read TGTGCCAGCAGCCTACTTTTCGTGGGGCGTACTGAAGCTTTCTTT. The chain has TRBV14 and TRBJ1-1, with a weak D call TRBD1 (5 bases). CDR3 length equals 15 residues. Germline V gene sequence: CDR1 SGHDN, CDR2 FVKESK. V was cut by 4 bases and J by 5 bases, with 17 bases left in between.

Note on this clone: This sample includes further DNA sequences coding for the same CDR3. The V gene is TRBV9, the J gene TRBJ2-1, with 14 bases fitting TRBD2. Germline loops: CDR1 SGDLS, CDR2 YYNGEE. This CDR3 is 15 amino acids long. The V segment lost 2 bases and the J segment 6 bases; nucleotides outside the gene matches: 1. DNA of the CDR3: TGTGCCAGCAGCGTCGGACTAGCGGGAGGCAATGAGCAGTTCTTC. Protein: CASSVGLAGGNEQFF.

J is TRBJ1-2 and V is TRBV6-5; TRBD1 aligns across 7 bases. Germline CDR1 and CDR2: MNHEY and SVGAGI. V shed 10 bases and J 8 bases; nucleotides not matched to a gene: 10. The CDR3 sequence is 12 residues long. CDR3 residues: CATGGQGGGYTF. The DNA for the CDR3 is TGTGCCACTGGGGGTCAGGGGGGCGGCTACACCTTC.

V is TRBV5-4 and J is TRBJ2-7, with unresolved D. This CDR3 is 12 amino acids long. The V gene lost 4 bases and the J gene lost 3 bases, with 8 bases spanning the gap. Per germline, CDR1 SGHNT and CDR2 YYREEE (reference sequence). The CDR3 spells CASSDNDYEQYF. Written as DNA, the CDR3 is TGTGCCAGCAGCGACAATGACTACGAGCAGTACTTC.

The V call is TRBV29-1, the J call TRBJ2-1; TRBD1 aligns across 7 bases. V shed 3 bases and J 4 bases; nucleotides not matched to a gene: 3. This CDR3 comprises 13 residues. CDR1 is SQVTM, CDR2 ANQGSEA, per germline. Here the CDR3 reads CSVEGDRYNEQFF. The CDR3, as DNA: TGCAGCGTTGAGGGGGACAGATACAATGAGCAGTTCTTC.

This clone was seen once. CDR3 loop: CASSPDGGGPEAFF. Written as DNA, the CDR3 is TGTGCCAGCAGCCCGGACGGCGGAGGGCCTGAAGCTTTCTTT. This chain connects TRBV5-6 to TRBJ1-1; no firm D call. Looked up from germline, CDR1 is SGHDT and CDR2 is YYEEEE. This CDR3 has 14 residues. V was cut by 4 bases and J by 6 bases, with 16 bases left in between.

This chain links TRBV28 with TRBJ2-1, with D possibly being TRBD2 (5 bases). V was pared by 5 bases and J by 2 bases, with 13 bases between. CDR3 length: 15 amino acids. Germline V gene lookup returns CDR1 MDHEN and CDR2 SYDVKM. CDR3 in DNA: TGTGCCAGCAGTCGTAGCGACCTGGCCTACAATGAGCAGTTCTTC. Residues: CASSRSDLAYNEQFF.

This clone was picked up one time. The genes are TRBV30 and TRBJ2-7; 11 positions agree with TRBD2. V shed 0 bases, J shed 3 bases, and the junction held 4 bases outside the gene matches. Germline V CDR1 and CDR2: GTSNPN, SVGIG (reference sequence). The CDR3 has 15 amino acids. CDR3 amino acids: CAWSVGLADVYEQYF. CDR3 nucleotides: TGTGCCTGGAGTGTGGGACTAGCGGATGTCTACGAGCAGTACTTC.

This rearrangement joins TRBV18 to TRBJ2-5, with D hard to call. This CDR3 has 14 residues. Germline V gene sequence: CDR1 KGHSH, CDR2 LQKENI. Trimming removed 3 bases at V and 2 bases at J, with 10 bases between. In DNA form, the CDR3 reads TGTGCCAGCTCACCGTTGCGCGGACAAGAGACCCAGTACTTC. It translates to CASSPLRGQETQYF.

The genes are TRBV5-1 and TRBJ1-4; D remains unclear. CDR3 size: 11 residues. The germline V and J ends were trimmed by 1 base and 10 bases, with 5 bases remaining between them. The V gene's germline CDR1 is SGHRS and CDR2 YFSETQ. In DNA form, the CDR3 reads TGCGCCAGCAGCTTGTTCGGAAAACTGTTTTTT. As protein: CASSLFGKLFF. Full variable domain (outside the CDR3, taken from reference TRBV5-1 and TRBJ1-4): KAGVTQTPRYLIKTRGQQVTLSCSPISGHRSVSWYQQTPGQGLQFLFEYFSETQRNKGNFPGRFSGRQFSNSRSEMNVSTLELGDSALYLCASSLFGKLFFGSGTQLSVL.

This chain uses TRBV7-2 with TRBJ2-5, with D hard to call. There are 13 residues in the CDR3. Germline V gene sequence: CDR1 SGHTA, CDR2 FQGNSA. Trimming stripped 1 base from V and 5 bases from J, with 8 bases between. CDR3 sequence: CASSLGFRETQYF. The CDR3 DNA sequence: TGTGCCAGCAGCTTAGGTTTTCGGGAGACCCAGTACTTC.

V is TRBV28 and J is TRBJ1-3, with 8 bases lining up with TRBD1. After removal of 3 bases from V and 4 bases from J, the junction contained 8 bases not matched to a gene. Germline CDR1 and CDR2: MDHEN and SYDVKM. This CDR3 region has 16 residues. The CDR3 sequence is CASSLPGRGQGNTIYF. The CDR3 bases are TGTGCCAGCAGTTTGCCTGGCAGGGGGCAAGGAAACACCATATATTTT.

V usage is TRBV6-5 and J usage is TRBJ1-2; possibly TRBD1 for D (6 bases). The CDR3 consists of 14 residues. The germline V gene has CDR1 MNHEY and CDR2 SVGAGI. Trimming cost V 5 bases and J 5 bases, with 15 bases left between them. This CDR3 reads CASSKSGTQYGYTF. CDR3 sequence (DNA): TGTGCCAGCAGTAAATCCGGGACACAATATGGCTACACCTTC.

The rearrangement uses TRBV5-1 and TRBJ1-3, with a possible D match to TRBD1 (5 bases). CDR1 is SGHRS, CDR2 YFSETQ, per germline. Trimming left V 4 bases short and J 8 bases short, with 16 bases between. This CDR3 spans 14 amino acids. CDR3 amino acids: CASSLQDRFDTIYF. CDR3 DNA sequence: TGCGCCAGCAGCCTACAGGACCGTTTTGACACCATATATTTT.

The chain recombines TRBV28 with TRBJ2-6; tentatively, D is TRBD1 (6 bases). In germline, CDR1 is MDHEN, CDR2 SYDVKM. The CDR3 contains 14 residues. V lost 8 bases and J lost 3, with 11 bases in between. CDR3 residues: CASGQGSGANVLTF. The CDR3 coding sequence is TGTGCCAGCGGGCAGGGGAGTGGGGCCAACGTCCTGACTTTC.

CDR3 nucleotide sequence: TGTGCCAGCAGTTCCGACGACCGGGAAAGCTCCTACGAGCAGTACTTC. It codes for CASSSDDRESSYEQYF. The chain recombines TRBV6-2 or TRBV6-3 with TRBJ2-7; D may be TRBD2 (5 bases). CDR3 length: 16 amino acids. The ends were cut back, 4 bases at V and 0 bases at J, with 16 bases in the middle. Germline assignment: CDR1 MNHEY and CDR2 SVGEGT.

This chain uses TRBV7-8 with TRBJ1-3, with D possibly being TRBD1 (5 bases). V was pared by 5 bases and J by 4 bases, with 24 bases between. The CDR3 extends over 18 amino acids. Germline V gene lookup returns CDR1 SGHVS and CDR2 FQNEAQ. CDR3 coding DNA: TGTGCCAGCAGCCCCGGACAATTGAGTCAAAATTTCGGAAACACCATATATTTT. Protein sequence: CASSPGQLSQNFGNTIYF. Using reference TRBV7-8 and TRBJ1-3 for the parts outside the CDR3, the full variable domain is GAGVSQSPRYKVAKRGQDVALRCDPISGHVSLFWYQQALGQGPEFLTYFQNEAQLDKSGLPSDRFFAERPEGSVSTLKIQRTQQEDSAVYLCASSPGQLSQNFGNTIYFGEGSWLTVV.

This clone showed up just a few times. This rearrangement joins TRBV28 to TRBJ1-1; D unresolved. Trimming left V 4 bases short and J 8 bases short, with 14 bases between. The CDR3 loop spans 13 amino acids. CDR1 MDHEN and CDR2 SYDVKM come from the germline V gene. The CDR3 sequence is CASSSRGQVEAFF. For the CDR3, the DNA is TGTGCCAGCAGTTCCCGCGGGCAAGTGGAAGCTTTCTTT.

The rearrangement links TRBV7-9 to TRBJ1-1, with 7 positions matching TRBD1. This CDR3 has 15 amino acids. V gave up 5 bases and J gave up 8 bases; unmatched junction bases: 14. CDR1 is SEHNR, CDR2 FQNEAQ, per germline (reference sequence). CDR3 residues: CASSLGTDFGSEAFF. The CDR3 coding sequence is TGTGCCAGCAGCCTCGGGACAGACTTTGGGTCAGAAGCTTTCTTT.

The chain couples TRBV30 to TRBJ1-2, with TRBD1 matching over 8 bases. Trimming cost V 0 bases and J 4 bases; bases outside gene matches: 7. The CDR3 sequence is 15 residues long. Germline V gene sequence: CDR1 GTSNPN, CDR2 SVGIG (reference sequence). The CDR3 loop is CAWSVGSQGAYGYTF. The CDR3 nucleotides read TGTGCCTGGAGTGTAGGTTCGCAGGGGGCCTATGGCTACACCTTC.

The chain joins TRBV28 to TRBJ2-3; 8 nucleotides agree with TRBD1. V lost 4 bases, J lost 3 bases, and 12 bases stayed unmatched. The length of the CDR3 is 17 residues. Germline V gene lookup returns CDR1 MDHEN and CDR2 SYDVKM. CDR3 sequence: CASSWGYRDRRTDTQYF. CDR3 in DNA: TGTGCCAGCAGTTGGGGGTACCGGGACAGGCGTACAGATACGCAGTATTTT.

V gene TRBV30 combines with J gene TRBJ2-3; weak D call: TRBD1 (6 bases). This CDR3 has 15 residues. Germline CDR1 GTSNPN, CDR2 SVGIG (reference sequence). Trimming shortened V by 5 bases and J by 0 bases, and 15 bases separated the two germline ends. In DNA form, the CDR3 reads TGTGCCTGGGAAGGGGACAACCACAGCACAGATACGCAGTATTTT. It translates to CAWEGDNHSTDTQYF.